The 18 T cell receptor beta chains below all came from one sample that was sequenced in a study of post-analysis software for immune sequencing data. The TCR beta cDNA libraries carried unique molecular identifiers. TCRdb recomputed calls from the PCR reads with MiXCR, one row per CDR3 protein. The sample includes hundreds of thousands of distinct CDR3 sequences, 35% to 40% of them seen just once. Findings of the study overall: Five TRBV segments, including TRBV5-6, TRBV5-1 and TRBV20-1, were more frequent in patients than controls.

The antigens of these receptors remain unknown. Sequenced material: blood. These receptors were collected from a girl between 10 and 17 years old with multiple sclerosis.

This chain uses TRBV5-1 with TRBJ1-2, with TRBD1 matching over 8 bases. Germline V CDR1 and CDR2: SGHRS, YFSETQ. The CDR3 runs to 13 residues. With 7 bases clipped from V and 4 bases from J, the junction kept 6 bases outside the gene matches. The CDR3 nucleotides read TGCGCCAGCTTCCGACAGGGGATCTATGGCTACACCTTC. This encodes CASFRQGIYGYTF.

This clonotype was recorded many times. The genes are TRBV3-1 and TRBJ2-5; D remains ambiguous. This CDR3 is 15 amino acids long. From germline, CDR1 is LGHDT and CDR2 YNNKEL (reference sequence). The V end lost 7 bases, the J end lost 3 bases, and 18 bases lay between the germline ends. The CDR3 DNA reads as TGTGCCAGCACCGGCGACTTGGGCAGAAAAGAGACCCAGTACTTC. This translates into CASTGDLGRKETQYF.

This clonotype was seen repeatedly, ten times or more. The V and J genes are TRBV30 and TRBJ1-2; the match to TRBD1 covers 9 bases. The trim removed 2 bases at V and 1 base at J, leaving 8 bases unmatched. CDR3 length: 16 amino acids. Germline V lookup: CDR1 GTSNPN, CDR2 SVGIG (reference sequence). The CDR3 is CAWSPPGTGYNYGYTF. In nucleotides, the CDR3 is TGTGCCTGGAGTCCCCCCGGGACAGGGTATAACTATGGCTACACCTTC.

The gene calls are TRBV28 and TRBJ2-1, with TRBD1 identical over 11 bases. CDR1 is MDHEN and CDR2 is SYDVKM in the germline V gene. This CDR3 region has 16 residues. Trimming cost V 3 bases and J 8 bases; bases outside gene matches: 9. CDR3 sequence (DNA): TGTGCCAGCAGTTTCGGGAGGGGGACAGGGGGGGATGAGCAGTTCTTC. It specifies CASSFGRGTGGDEQFF.

This clonotype occurred once. The chain employs TRBV15 and TRBJ2-5; a possible D gene is TRBD1 (5 bases). The J call may be faulty, since TRBJ2-7 better matches the DNA end. This CDR3 contains 12 residues. Per the germline V gene, CDR1 is LNHNV and CDR2 is YYDKDF (reference sequence). In DNA form, the CDR3 reads TGTGCCACCAGCGGGCAGGGTTACGAGCAGTACTTC. Translated: CATSGQGYEQYF.

Concerning this clonotype: This may stem from a read error, because a much larger clone lies one nucleotide away. The V call is TRBV5-1, the J call TRBJ2-1, with 9 bases fitting TRBD2. From germline, CDR1 is SGHRS and CDR2 YFSETQ. The CDR3 length is 15 residues. The CDR3, as DNA: TGCGCCAGCAACTTGGAGCTAGCGGGGTACAATGAGCAGTTCTTC. Translated: CASNLELAGYNEQFF.

The gene calls are TRBV12-3 or TRBV12-4 and TRBJ1-5, with a weak D call TRBD1 (6 bases). V lost 1 base to trimming and J lost 4 bases, with 11 bases between them. This CDR3 has 15 amino acids. CDR3 in DNA: TGTGCCAGCAGTTTAGGCGGGGGCAGAAATCAGCCCCAGCATTTT. Translation gives CASSLGGGRNQPQHF.

In its sample, this clonotype was seen many times. The rearrangement uses TRBV6-1 and TRBJ1-2; 7 bases map to TRBD1. This CDR3 is built from 13 residues. CDR1 and CDR2 (germline): MNHNS, SASEGT. J gave up 4 bases and V 6 bases, and 5 bases lay outside the gene matches. In DNA, the CDR3 is TGTGCCAGCAGCGCGGGACAGAGCTATGGCTACACCTTC. Protein product: CASSAGQSYGYTF.

The gene calls are TRBV20-1 and TRBJ2-5; 10 bases are a match to TRBD1. The CDR3 contains 13 residues. Germline values: CDR1 DFQATT, CDR2 SNEGSKA (reference sequence). V lost 5 bases and J lost 11; bases outside the gene matches: 11. CDR3 bases: TGCAGTGCTCTCGACAGGGGGCTTCGGGAGCAGTACTTC. It specifies CSALDRGLREQYF.

This chain joins TRBV20-1 and TRBJ1-2, with D possibly being TRBD1 (6 bases). Deletions cut 6 bases from V and 8 bases from J, with 13 bases between. Germline V lookup: CDR1 DFQATT, CDR2 SNEGSKA (reference sequence). The CDR3 is 11 amino acids. CDR3 sequence: CSATGSGGYTF. CDR3 in DNA: TGCAGTGCCACAGGGAGCGGGGGCTACACCTTC.

The chain combines TRBV10-3 with TRBJ1-2, with a tentative D call TRBD1 (6 bases). The CDR3 is 16 amino acids. Deletions cut 0 bases from V and 0 bases from J, with 11 bases between. Germline CDR1 ENHRY, CDR2 SYGVKD. This chain's CDR3 is CAISESQGSPNYGYTF. The CDR3 coding sequence is TGTGCCATCAGTGAGTCACAGGGTAGCCCTAACTATGGCTACACCTTC.

Turning to this clonotype: Germline is not matched at one junction end, which may reflect a read error. V gene TRBV6-1 combines with J gene TRBJ2-7, with a weak D call TRBD2 (6 bases). The germline V gene has CDR1 MNHNS and CDR2 SASEGT. The CDR3 spans 15 residues. The CDR3 DNA sequence: TGTGCCAGCAGTGAAGTGGGAGGTAACTCCTACGAGCGGTACTTC. This codes for CASSEVGGNSYERYF.

This chain uses TRBV7-2 with TRBJ2-3; tentatively, D is TRBD1 (5 bases). The CDR3 is 14 amino acids. Germline CDR1 is SGHTA and CDR2 is FQGNSA. V lost 6 bases and J lost 0, with 10 bases in between. The CDR3 region is CASRRTTSTDTQYF. In DNA, the CDR3 is TGTGCCAGCAGACGGACAACCAGCACAGATACGCAGTATTTT.

The chain employs TRBV7-3 and TRBJ1-1; tentatively, D is TRBD1 (5 bases). The CDR3 extends over 15 amino acids. The germline V and J ends were trimmed by 5 bases and 0 bases, with 13 bases remaining between them. Looked up from germline, CDR1 is SGHTA and CDR2 is FQGTGA. CDR3 nucleotide sequence: TGTGCCAGCAGCCCGCAGGGTCAGCTGAACACTGAAGCTTTCTTT. Protein: CASSPQGQLNTEAFF. Full variable domain (rest looked up from reference TRBV7-3 and TRBJ1-1): GAGVSQTPSNKVTEKGKYVELRCDPISGHTALYWYRQSLGQGPEFLIYFQGTGAADDSGLPNDRFFAVRPEGSVSTLKIQRTERGDSAVYLCASSPQGQLNTEAFFGQGTRLTVV.

This clonotype came up many times. V gene TRBV28 combines with J gene TRBJ1-5; D unresolved. CDR1 and CDR2 (germline): MDHEN, SYDVKM. CDR3 size: 13 residues. V was pared by 6 bases and J by 0 bases, with 6 bases between. CDR3 protein: CASRVYSNQPQHF. The CDR3 DNA follows: TGTGCCAGCAGAGTTTATAGCAATCAGCCCCAGCATTTT. The whole variable domain, filled in from reference TRBV28 and TRBJ1-5, reads DVKVTQSSRYLVKRTGEKVFLECVQDMDHENMFWYRQDPGLGLRLIYFSYDVKMKEKGDIPEGYSVSREKKERFSLILESASTNQTSMYLCASRVYSNQPQHFGDGTRLSIL.

This clonotype was observed many times. V gene TRBV7-2 combines with J gene TRBJ2-7; D unresolved. CDR1 SGHTA and CDR2 FQGNSA come from the germline V gene. The CDR3 is made up of 13 amino acids. Trimming left V 3 bases short and J 2 bases short, with 8 bases between. The CDR3 region has the DNA TGTGCCAGCAGCTTCTCAGATGCCTACGAGCAGTACTTC. It codes for CASSFSDAYEQYF.

CDR3 residues: CASRGTGGNHSPLHF. As DNA, the CDR3 is TGTGCCAGCAGAGGGACAGGGGGAAACCACTCACCCCTCCACTTT. The chain combines TRBV2 with TRBJ1-6; TRBD1 matches at 11 bases. This CDR3 is built from 15 residues. The germline gives CDR1 SNHLY, CDR2 FYNNEI. J was trimmed by 10 bases and V by 6 bases; bases with no gene match: 8. The full variable domain, rest sourced from reference TRBV2 and TRBJ1-6, is EPEVTQTPSHQVTQMGQEVILRCVPISNHLYFYWYRQILGQKVEFLVSFYNNEISEKSEIFDDQFSVERPDGSNFTLKIRSTKLEDSAMYFCASRGTGGNHSPLHFGNGTRLTVT.

This clonotype has a handful of counts. One junction end disagrees with the germline gene, perhaps due to a read error. The V gene is TRBV10-3, the J gene TRBJ2-2, with TRBD2 matching over 7 bases. This CDR3 has 13 amino acids. Germline values: CDR1 ENHRY, CDR2 SYGVKD. This CDR3 is CAISGPIRRERFF. CDR3 bases: TGTGCCATCAGTGGACCCATCCGGCGGGAGCGGTTTTTT.